The source of this TCR beta chain is a study of PD-L1 blockade in urothelial cancer. Study information: Median blood clonality was roughly 0.078, with 86,000 or so unique TCRs.

Data came from immunoSEQ multiplex PCR; TCRdb stores just in-frame clones and leaves some out. The table includes tens of thousands of clones, 70% to 90% detected once. The J segment lost 0 bases and the V segment lost 0 bases, leaving 10 bases of the junction unmatched. The CDR3 spans 20 residues. Germline loops: CDR1 MGHRA, CDR2 YSYEKL. The TCR sequence derives from a man aged 60 to 75 with urothelial cancer. J is TRBJ1-6 and V is TRBV4-1, with 8 bases identical to TRBD1. The starting material was PBMCs, obtained around atezolizumab (anti-PD-L1) treatment. The CDR3 is CASSQDPTGDASSYNSPLHF. The DNA of the CDR3 is TGCGCCAGCAGCCAAGACCCGACAGGGGACGCGAGCTCCTATAATTCACCCCTCCACTTT.